Below, one T cell receptor (beta chain) is given with its context. Sequencing used immunoSEQ multiplex PCR; TCRdb keeps in-frame clones, though not all of them. The sample contains more than 400,000 clones, around 85% of which appear only once. This entry is derived from a study of shared clonotypes between healthy human individuals. V lost 0 bases and J lost 8, with 13 bases in between. This CDR3 is built from 15 residues. This TCR was sampled from a woman in her forties in good health. Some clones in this sample may be carry-over from other donors' samples. Sequences were obtained from PBMCs. The chain carries TRBV23-1 and TRBJ1-4; tentatively, D is TRBD1 (6 bases). TRBV23-1 is designated an ORF whose function remains uncertain. CDR3 loop: CASSQSNRAQEKLFF. The CDR3 DNA reads TGCGCCAGCAGTCAATCCAACAGGGCTCAGGAAAAACTGTTTTTT.